This T cell receptor beta chain emerged from a study of T cells in Graves' hyperthyroidism and ophthalmopathy. RNA transcripts gave rise to amplified TCR beta CDR3 regions. A first-round RT-PCR of the TCR CDR3 used the HTBI primer set. TCRdb independently ran MiXCR on the multiplex PCR reads; one entry per CDR3 protein. This sample has about 300,000 distinct CDR3 sequences, with roughly 15% found just once. This clonotype occurred a few times. Its cognate antigen is unknown. Uncontrolled infection, other autoimmune disease, pregnancy or lactation led to exclusion. The germline CDR1 and CDR2 sequences are MNHEY and SMNVEV (reference sequence). Between the trimmed V and J ends, which lost 3 bases and 4 bases, there was a span of 10 bases. The CDR3 consists of 14 residues. Whole-study results and caveats: In blood, most of the thyroid clonotypes expanded above 0.001 were also present. Ophthalmopathy was distinguished from stable hyperthyroidism by 13 V-J signatures.

J is TRBJ2-1 and V is TRBV27; D ambiguous. What was sequenced was blood. The TCR was taken from a woman between 25 and 40 years old with Graves' hyperthyroidism that later progressed to Graves' ophthalmopathy. Written as DNA, the CDR3 is TGTGCCAGCAGTTTGTTGGGCAGATACAATGAGCAGTTCTTC. Protein sequence: CASSLLGRYNEQFF.